A single sample gave rise to the 26 T cell receptor beta chains below, sequenced in a study of identical twins. TCRdb ran MiXCR on the 5' RACE reads and lists one entry per CDR3 protein. The profile covers a few hundred thousand distinct CDR3 sequences, with approximately 13% appearing a single time and just over 7% taken by the ten largest. These data also featured in a second study, about yellow fever vaccine responses in identical twins.

Sequenced: CD8+ T cells sorted from blood. The source of these receptors is a woman aged 18-29 years in good health.

The chain carries TRBV12-3 or TRBV12-4 and TRBJ2-1, with D unresolved. The CDR3 length is 12 residues. V gave up 5 bases and J gave up 13 bases, with 15 bases separating them. The CDR3 protein is CASSTVDPRQFF. The CDR3 coding sequence is TGTGCCAGCAGTACGGTCGACCCCCGCCAGTTCTTC.

The chain recombines TRBV12-3 or TRBV12-4 with TRBJ2-5; 7 nucleotides align to TRBD1. The CDR3 extends over 16 amino acids. The V gene end was trimmed by 6 bases and the J gene end by 3 bases; junction bases not matched to a gene: 13. The CDR3 DNA sequence: TGTGCCAGCAGACCCGAAGGGACAGCCATGGAAGAGACCCAGTACTTC. Translated, it gives CASRPEGTAMEETQYF.

As regards this clonotype: A read error may explain this, as a much larger clone is one base away. The chain recombines TRBV12-3 or TRBV12-4 with TRBJ2-2; D unresolved. The CDR3 is made up of 12 amino acids. CDR3 amino acids: CAINRWDGELFF. The CDR3 DNA reads TGTGCAATTAACCGGTGGGACGGGGAGCTGTTTTTT.

In this sample, this clonotype turned up a few times. The V and J genes are TRBV29-1 and TRBJ2-1; 8 bases align to TRBD2. The V segment lost 8 bases and the J segment 6 bases; nucleotides outside the gene matches: 12. The CDR3 loop spans 14 amino acids. Germline V gene data show CDR1 as SQVTM and CDR2 as ANQGSEA. CDR3 loop: CSSRGLAGLNEQFF. The CDR3, as DNA: TGCAGCTCCCGAGGACTAGCAGGGCTCAATGAGCAGTTCTTC.

This clonotype was picked up many times. The chain combines TRBV4-1 with TRBJ2-5; the D gene could be TRBD1 or TRBD2 (5 bases each). CDR1 and CDR2 from the germline V gene are MGHRA and YSYEKL. The CDR3 covers 13 residues. The V end lost 3 bases, the J end lost 5 bases, and 10 bases lay between the germline ends. The CDR3: CASSQTEGETQYF. Written as DNA, the CDR3 is TGCGCCAGCAGCCAGACAGAGGGGGAGACCCAGTACTTC.

This clonotype was found many times. The chain links TRBV27 to TRBJ2-4; D perhaps matches TRBD2 (6 bases). Trimming removed 3 bases from V and 0 bases from J, with 12 bases in between. Germline V gene data show CDR1 as MNHEY and CDR2 as SMNVEV (reference sequence). The CDR3 runs to 16 residues. CDR3 nucleotide sequence: TGTGCCAGCAGTTTCGAATCGCGGGGAGCCAAAAACATTCAGTACTTC. This translates into CASSFESRGAKNIQYF.

The chain couples TRBV12-3 or TRBV12-4 to TRBJ2-1; maybe TRBD2 (5 bases). The CDR3 is 14 residues long. V was trimmed by 6 bases and J by 7 bases, leaving 16 bases between them. The CDR3 DNA reads as TGTGCCAGCAGGACCGGGAACCCTTGGAATGAGCAGTTCTTC. The encoded protein is CASRTGNPWNEQFF.

This clonotype turned up a few times. The chain links TRBV27 to TRBJ2-5, with a possible D match to TRBD2 (6 bases). V lost 0 bases and J lost 7, with 12 bases in between. Germline-derived CDR1 and CDR2 are MNHEY and SMNVEV (reference sequence). The length of the CDR3 is 14 residues. CDR3 in amino acids: CASSLSGPGRTQYF. The DNA for the CDR3 is TGTGCCAGCAGTTTATCGGGACCCGGGAGGACCCAGTACTTC.

The genes are TRBV29-1 and TRBJ2-1; 10 positions agree with TRBD2. Germline lookup yields CDR1 SQVTM and CDR2 ANQGSEA. J lost 3 bases, V lost 8 bases, and 10 bases had no gene match. The CDR3 is 15 residues long. This CDR3 is CSSSGTSVDYNEQFF. The CDR3 DNA is TGCAGCTCGTCCGGGACTAGCGTTGACTACAATGAGCAGTTCTTC.

This clonotype appeared many times. The chain joins TRBV3-1 to TRBJ2-5; D might be TRBD2 (6 bases). Germline lookup yields CDR1 LGHDT and CDR2 YNNKEL (reference sequence). V gave up 8 bases and J gave up 5 bases, with 21 bases separating them. This CDR3 has 15 amino acids. The CDR3 bases are TGTGCCAGCCAAGCGGAGCGGGTGTTCGGGGAGACCCAGTACTTC. Translated, it gives CASQAERVFGETQYF.

This clonotype was seen many times. This rearrangement joins TRBV25-1 to TRBJ2-7; D is perhaps TRBD2 (5 bases). CDR3 length: 18 amino acids. CDR1 and CDR2 (germline): MGHDK, SYGVNS. V shed 2 bases and J shed 5 bases, with 25 bases lying between them. This CDR3 reads CASSEDGGERPEPHEQYF. The CDR3, as DNA: TGTGCCAGCAGTGAAGACGGTGGGGAGCGTCCCGAGCCCCACGAGCAGTACTTC.

This clonotype was counted a few times. V gene TRBV20-1 combines with J gene TRBJ1-2; D ambiguous. Trimming removed 3 bases from V and 4 bases from J, with 15 bases in between. Germline V gives CDR1 DFQATT, CDR2 SNEGSKA (reference sequence). The CDR3 has 14 amino acids. As DNA, the CDR3 is TGCAGTGCTAGGCCTCCCGCGGCAGGCTATGGCTACACCTTC. Translation: CSARPPAAGYGYTF.

This clonotype was observed at least ten times. V and J are TRBV7-2 and TRBJ2-1; 10 bases are a match to TRBD2. The CDR3 is 16 residues long. In germline, CDR1 is SGHTA, CDR2 FQGNSA. The V gene end was trimmed by 1 base and the J gene end by 0 bases; junction bases not matched to a gene: 0. CDR3 sequence reads: CASSLGLAGSYNEQFF. The DNA for the CDR3 is TGTGCCAGCAGCTTAGGACTAGCGGGCTCCTACAATGAGCAGTTCTTC.

This clonotype has only a few counts. The V call is TRBV12-3 or TRBV12-4, the J call TRBJ1-2, with 10 bases aligning to TRBD1. V lost 0 bases and J lost 8; bases outside the gene matches: 6. This CDR3 is built from 15 residues. The CDR3: CASSLAGTGAQGYTF. In nucleotides, the CDR3 is TGTGCCAGCAGTTTAGCCGGGACAGGGGCGCAGGGCTACACCTTC.

The chain joins TRBV9 to TRBJ2-1, with TRBD1 as a possible D gene (7 bases). This CDR3 has 16 amino acids. Germline loops: CDR1 SGDLS, CDR2 YYNGEE. V was cut by 0 bases and J by 3 bases, with 13 bases left in between. The CDR3 protein is CASSVGGGQVYNEQFF. DNA of the CDR3: TGTGCCAGCAGCGTAGGGGGAGGACAGGTCTACAATGAGCAGTTCTTC. Full variable domain (remainder filled in from reference TRBV9 and TRBJ2-1): DSGVTQTPKHLITATGQRVTLRCSPRSGDLSVYWYQQSLDQGLQFLIQYYNGEERAKGNILERFSAQQFPDLHSELNLSSLELGDSALYFCASSVGGGQVYNEQFFGPGTRLTVL.

This clonotype was counted many times. The chain employs TRBV12-3 or TRBV12-4 and TRBJ2-4; TRBD2 might be the D (5 bases). V was clipped by 3 bases and J by 0 bases, with 24 bases between them. This CDR3 region has 20 residues. The CDR3 sequence is CASSLRRHPRLAVAKNIQYF. The CDR3 coding sequence is TGTGCCAGCAGTTTGAGACGACACCCCCGCCTAGCAGTAGCCAAAAACATTCAGTACTTC.

This clonotype has more than one count but fewer than ten. This sequence joins TRBV6-1 and TRBJ2-1, with 11 bases identical to TRBD2. The CDR3 has 19 residues. Trimming at V came to 5 bases and at J to 0 bases, leaving 12 bases not matched to a gene. Germline V gives CDR1 MNHNS, CDR2 SASEGT. CDR3 DNA: TGTGCCAGCAGTAATCCGGGACTAGCGGTTCCTAGCTCCTACAATGAGCAGTTCTTC. Its protein product is CASSNPGLAVPSSYNEQFF.

This clonotype was detected only a few times. The rearrangement uses TRBV24-1 and TRBJ1-1; D call uncertain. V lost 5 bases and J 5 bases, leaving 8 bases between the germline ends. This CDR3 is 12 amino acids long. The germline gives CDR1 KGHDR, CDR2 SFDVKD. CDR3 sequence (DNA): TGTGCCACCAGTGTTTCGGGAACTGAAGCTTTCTTT. Protein product: CATSVSGTEAFF.

This clonotype was found a few times. This chain uses TRBV20-1 with TRBJ2-3, with D tentatively TRBD2 (5 bases). V shed 6 bases and J shed 3 bases, with 16 bases lying between them. Germline assignment: CDR1 DFQATT and CDR2 SNEGSKA (reference sequence). The CDR3 has 14 amino acids. CDR3 bases: TGCAGTGCCAGTGGGAGCGTTTTGACAGATACGCAGTATTTT. Protein sequence: CSASGSVLTDTQYF.

V is TRBV9 and J is TRBJ2-1, with 12 bases that match TRBD1. The CDR3 covers 15 residues. Germline lookup yields CDR1 SGDLS and CDR2 YYNGEE. With 5 bases clipped from V and 6 bases from J, the junction kept 6 bases outside the gene matches. CDR3 region: CASSDGTGGRNEQFF. The CDR3 nucleotides are TGTGCCAGCAGTGACGGGACAGGGGGCCGCAATGAGCAGTTCTTC.

In this sample, this clonotype turned up a few times. The rearrangement links TRBV7-9 to TRBJ2-3; 7 nucleotides agree with TRBD2. CDR1 is SEHNR and CDR2 is FQNEAQ in the germline V gene (reference sequence). There are 17 residues in the CDR3. J was trimmed by 4 bases and V by 2 bases; bases with no gene match: 12. CDR3 loop: CASSLWSGASGSDTQYF. In nucleotides, the CDR3 is TGTGCCAGCAGCTTATGGAGCGGGGCTTCCGGTTCAGATACGCAGTATTTT.

In its sample, this clonotype was seen once. The chain uses TRBV21-1 and TRBJ1-2. TRBV21-1 is a pseudogene locus. The CDR3 covers 15 residues. The CDR3 bases are TGTGCCAGCAGCAAAGTTGTGGGGGCTGACTATGGCTACACCTTC. This gives the protein CASSKVVGADYGYTF.

This clonotype turned up a few times. V and J are TRBV6-1 and TRBJ1-4; D is uncertain. The CDR3 sequence is 13 residues long. From germline, CDR1 is MNHNS and CDR2 SASEGT. V was shortened by 7 bases and J by 7 bases, with 13 bases between the two germline ends. The CDR3 reads CASTGSFSEKLFF. The CDR3 region has the DNA TGTGCCAGCACTGGGTCATTCAGTGAAAAACTGTTTTTT.

This clonotype has a handful of counts. The rearrangement links TRBV6-2 or TRBV6-3 to TRBJ2-3; 14 nucleotides line up with TRBD2. Germline V lookup: CDR1 MNHEY, CDR2 SVGEGT. Trimming cost V 0 bases and J 1 base; bases outside gene matches: 9. The CDR3 loop spans 20 amino acids. The CDR3 here is CASSYSVTSGGALGTDTQYF. For the CDR3, the DNA is TGTGCCAGCAGTTACTCGGTGACTAGCGGGGGGGCCTTGGGCACAGATACGCAGTATTTT.

This clonotype was recorded a few times. The gene calls are TRBV28 and TRBJ1-3; 7 nucleotides line up with TRBD1. CDR1 is MDHEN, CDR2 SYDVKM, per germline. Unmatched junction bases numbered 5, after V lost 5 bases and J lost 4 bases. This CDR3 is built from 14 residues. CDR3: CASSPTGLGNTIYF. For the CDR3, the DNA is TGTGCCAGCAGTCCGACAGGGTTAGGAAACACCATATATTTT.

This clonotype appeared many times. The gene calls are TRBV11-2 and TRBJ2-3; D may be TRBD2 (5 bases). CDR3 size: 15 residues. The germline V gene has CDR1 SGHAT and CDR2 FQNNGV. V lost 3 bases and J 3 bases, leaving 13 bases between the germline ends. CDR3 region: CASSLGTGITDTQYF. The CDR3 DNA follows: TGTGCCAGCAGCTTGGGTACGGGGATTACAGATACGCAGTATTTT.